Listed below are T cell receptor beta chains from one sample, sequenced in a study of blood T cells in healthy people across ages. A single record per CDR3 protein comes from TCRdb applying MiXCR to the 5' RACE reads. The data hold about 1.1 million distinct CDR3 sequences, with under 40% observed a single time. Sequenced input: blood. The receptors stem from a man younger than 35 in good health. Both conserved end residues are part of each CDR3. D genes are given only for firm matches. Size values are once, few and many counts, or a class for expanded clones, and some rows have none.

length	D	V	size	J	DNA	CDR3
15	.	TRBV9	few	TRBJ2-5	TGTGCCAGCAGCGCCACAGGAGGGATACAAGAGACCCAGTACTTC	CASSATGGIQETQYF
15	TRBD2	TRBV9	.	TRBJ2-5	TGTGCCAGCAGCGCTGCGGGGGGCCTGGGAGAGACCCAGTACTTC	CASSAAGGLGETQYF
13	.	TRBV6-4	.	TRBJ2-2	TGTGCCAGCAGTGAGCGGGTCACCGGGGAGCTGTTTTTT	CASSERVTGELFF
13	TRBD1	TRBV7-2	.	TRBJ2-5	TGTGCCAGCAGGGACAGGGCATTAGAGACCCAGTACTTC	CASRDRALETQYF
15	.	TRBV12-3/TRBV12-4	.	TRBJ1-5	TGTGCCAGCAGTAGGGGGGGATGGAGCAATCAGCCCCAGCATTTT	CASSRGGWSNQPQHF
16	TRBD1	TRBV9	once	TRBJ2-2	TGTGCCAGCAGTCCCCAGGGGGCGGCGAACACCGGGGAGCTGTTTTTT	CASSPQGAANTGELFF
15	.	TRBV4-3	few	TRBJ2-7	TGCGCCAGCAGCCAAGAGGCCGGACAGTTCTACGAGCAGTACTTC	CASSQEAGQFYEQYF
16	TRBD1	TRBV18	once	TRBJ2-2	TGTGCCAGCTCACCCCGACAGGGGGGAACCACCGGGGAGCTGTTTTTT	CASSPRQGGTTGELFF
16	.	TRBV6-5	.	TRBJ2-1	TGTGCCAGCAGCCAGTCGAGGGTCCTATCCTACAATGAGCAGTTCTTC	CASSQSRVLSYNEQFF
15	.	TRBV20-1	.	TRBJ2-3	TGCAGTGCTACCCCCCCAAGGGGTGGATCAGATACGCAGTATTTT	CSATPPRGGSDTQYF
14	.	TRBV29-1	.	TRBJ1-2	TGCAGCGTTGAAAGCACCTCCTCTAACTATGGCTACACCTTC	CSVESTSSNYGYTF
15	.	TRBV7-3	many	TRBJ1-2	TGTGCCAGCAGCCCAGGGCTAGGACAAAACTATGGCTACACCTTC	CASSPGLGQNYGYTF
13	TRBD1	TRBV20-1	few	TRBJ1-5	TGCAGTGCTGCGACAGGGAGCAATCAGCCCCAGCATTTT	CSAATGSNQPQHF
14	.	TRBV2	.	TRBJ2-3	TGTGCCAGCAGTGAAGCGAGCGCCACAGATACGCAGTATTTT	CASSEASATDTQYF
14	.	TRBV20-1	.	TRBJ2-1	TGCAGTGCTAGAGATCAGAGCTCCTACAATGAGCAGTTCTTC	CSARDQSSYNEQFF
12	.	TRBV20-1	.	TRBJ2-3	TGCAGTGCTAGAGTAGCCCCAGATACGCAGTATTTT	CSARVAPDTQYF
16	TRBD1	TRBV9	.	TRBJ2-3	TGTGCCAGCAGCACCCTAGGACAGGGTGGGACAGATACGCAGTATTTT	CASSTLGQGGTDTQYF
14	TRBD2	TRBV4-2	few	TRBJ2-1	TGTGCCAGCAGCCAGGGGACTACGACAAATGAGCAGTTCTTC	CASSQGTTTNEQFF
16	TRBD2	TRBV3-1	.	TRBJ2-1	TGTGCCAGCAGCCCGCAACTAGCGGGGGGTGGAGGTGAGCAGTTCTTC	CASSPQLAGGGGEQFF
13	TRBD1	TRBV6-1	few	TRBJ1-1	TGTGCCAGCAGTGATTACAGGGGATCTGAAGCTTTCTTT	CASSDYRGSEAFF
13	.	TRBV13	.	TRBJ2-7	TGTGCCAGCAGCTTATCCAGGGCGAGCGAGCAGTACTTC	CASSLSRASEQYF
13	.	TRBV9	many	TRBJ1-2	TGTGCCAGCAGCACAGGGTTTCCAAATGGCTACACCTTC	CASSTGFPNGYTF
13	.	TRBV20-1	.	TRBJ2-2	TGCAGTGTCCCGGGACCCAACGCAGTGGAGCTGTTTTTT	CSVPGPNAVELFF
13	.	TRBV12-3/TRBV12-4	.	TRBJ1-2	TGTGCCTGCAGTTTCCGAGGGTTACAAGGCTACACCTTC	CACSFRGLQGYTF
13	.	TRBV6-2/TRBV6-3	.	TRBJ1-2	TGTGCCAGCAGTTACCAGGGAATCGTTGGCTACACCTTC	CASSYQGIVGYTF
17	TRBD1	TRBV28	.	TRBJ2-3	TGTGCCAGCAGTTTAGTTTCGGACAGGGGGCGGCAAGATACGCAGTATTTT	CASSLVSDRGRQDTQYF
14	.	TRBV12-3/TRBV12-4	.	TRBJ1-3	TGTGCCAGCAGTCCGTCGGGGGACGGAAACACCATATATTTT	CASSPSGDGNTIYF
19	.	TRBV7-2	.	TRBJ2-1	TGTGCCAGCAGCACGTGGGGACTGACCCCGGTTAGCTCCTACAATGAGCAGTTCTTC	CASSTWGLTPVSSYNEQFF
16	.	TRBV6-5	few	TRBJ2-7	TGTGCCAGCAGTTCCAACCACCTTGAGGGCAGCTACGAGCAGTACTTC	CASSSNHLEGSYEQYF
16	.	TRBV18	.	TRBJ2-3	TGTGCCAGCTCACCACGAACTAGCACCGGCACAGATACGCAGTATTTT	CASSPRTSTGTDTQYF
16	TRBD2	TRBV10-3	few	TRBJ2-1	TGTGCCATCAGTGAGGTACTAGCGGACCCCTACAATGAGCAGTTCTTC	CAISEVLADPYNEQFF
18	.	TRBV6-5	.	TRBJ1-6	TGTGCCAGCAGTTACTCGTTCCGGCGCGGACAGCGGAATTCACCCCTCCACTTT	CASSYSFRRGQRNSPLHF
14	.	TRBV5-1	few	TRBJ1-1	TGCGCCAGCAGCCCCGACACCGTGAACACTGAAGCTTTCTTT	CASSPDTVNTEAFF
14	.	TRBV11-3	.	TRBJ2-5	TGTGCCAGCAGCTTAGATGCACCAGACAATGAGCAGTACTTC	CASSLDAPDNEQYF
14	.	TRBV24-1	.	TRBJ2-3	TGTGCCACCAGTGATTTGGGTAGCACAGATACGCGGTATTTT	CATSDLGSTDTRYF
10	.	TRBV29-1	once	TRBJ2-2	TGCGGCGGAGGGACCGGGGAGCTGTTTTTT	CGGGTGELFF
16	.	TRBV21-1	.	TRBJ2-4	TGTGCCAGCAGCAAAGTGAGGGGGTTAGCCAAAAACATTCAGTACTTC	CASSKVRGLAKNIQYF
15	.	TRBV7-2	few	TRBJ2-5	TGTGCCAGCAGCTTTCGGGGGGACATACAAGAGACCCAGTACTTC	CASSFRGDIQETQYF
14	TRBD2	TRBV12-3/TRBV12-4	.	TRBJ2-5	TGTGCCAGCAGTCCCCGGCTAGCGGACAATGAGCAGTACTTC	CASSPRLADNEQYF
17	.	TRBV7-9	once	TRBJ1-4	TGTGCCAGCAGCCTCCCTGTCCGGGGGGGCGCGAGTGAAAAACTGTTTTTT	CASSLPVRGGASEKLFF
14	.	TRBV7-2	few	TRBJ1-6	TGTGCCAGCAGTTCAGGGGTGTCCGGGTCACCCCTCCACTTT	CASSSGVSGSPLHF
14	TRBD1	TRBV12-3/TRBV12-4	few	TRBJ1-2	TGTGCCAGCAGTTCCAACCGGGACAGGGATGGCTACACCTTC	CASSSNRDRDGYTF
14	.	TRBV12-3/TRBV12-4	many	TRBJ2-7	TGTGCCAGCAGTTTGGATTCCCCTGCCTACGAGCAGTACTTC	CASSLDSPAYEQYF
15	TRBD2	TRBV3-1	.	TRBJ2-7	TGTGCCAGCAGCCAAGACAGCGGGAGTTTTACCGAGCAGTACTTC	CASSQDSGSFTEQYF
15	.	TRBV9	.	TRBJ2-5	TGTGCCAGCAGCGACCAGGGATTCCCTCAAGAGACCCAGTACTTC	CASSDQGFPQETQYF
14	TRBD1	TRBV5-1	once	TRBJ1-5	TGCGCCAGCAGCATAGGGACAGACAATCAGCCCCAGCATTTT	CASSIGTDNQPQHF
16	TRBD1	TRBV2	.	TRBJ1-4	TGTGCCAGCAGCCACCAAAACAGGGGGCCGCGTTTTGGTCTGTTTTTT	CASSHQNRGPRFGLFF